One and the same sample provided the 5 T cell receptor beta chains below, sequenced in a study of cytomegalovirus exposure and HLA in healthy donors. The PCR employed 60 Vbeta primers together with 13 Jbeta primers. The repertoire was sequenced with immunoSEQ multiplex PCR; TCRdb's copy has only in-frame clones and lacks some. The sample lists 100,000 to 150,000 clones; approximately 10% were seen once. Sequenced: PBMCs. All receptors come from a woman aged 18-35 years in good health and CMV-seropositive.

The V and J genes are TRBV5-4 and TRBJ2-2; 16 nucleotides align to TRBD2. CDR1 is SGHNT, CDR2 YYREEE, per germline (reference sequence). This CDR3 contains 17 residues. The trim removed 4 bases at V and 4 bases at J, leaving 4 bases unmatched. CDR3 in amino acids: CASSGTSGREGTGELFF. The CDR3 nucleotides read TGTGCCAGCAGCGGGACTAGCGGGAGGGAAGGCACCGGGGAGCTGTTTTTT.

This chain links TRBV6-6 with TRBJ2-7; 13 positions agree with TRBD2. The junction had 8 bases not matched to a gene; V was cut back by 6 bases and J by 3 bases. CDR1 and CDR2 (germline): MNHNY, SVGAGI (reference sequence). This CDR3 is built from 16 residues. This chain's CDR3 is CASSLRTSGSHYEQYF. The DNA for the CDR3 is TGTGCCAGCAGCCTCCGGACTAGCGGGAGCCACTACGAGCAGTACTTC.

This clone was seen more than once but under ten times. The chain joins TRBV5-1 to TRBJ2-3; a weak D match, TRBD2 (7 bases). Germline V CDR1 and CDR2: SGHRS, YFSETQ. The V and J ends lost 2 bases and 5 bases respectively, with 12 bases between them. The CDR3 is 14 amino acids. CDR3 region: CASSFRGAVDTQYF. As DNA, the CDR3 is TGCGCCAGCAGCTTTCGGGGGGCAGTAGATACGCAGTATTTT.

This sequence joins TRBV11-3 and TRBJ2-3, with no clear D. The V gene's germline CDR1 is SGHNT and CDR2 YENEEA. V was shortened by 5 bases and J by 3 bases, with 21 bases between the two germline ends. The CDR3 covers 17 residues. The CDR3 nucleotides read TGTGCCAGCAGCCGACCCGGTCTAGGTGTTCGGACAGATACGCAGTATTTT. This gives the protein CASSRPGLGVRTDTQYF.

This clone turned up a few times. The genes are TRBV2 and TRBJ2-2; D perhaps matches TRBD1 (6 bases). Germline values: CDR1 SNHLY, CDR2 FYNNEI. With 3 bases removed from V and 5 bases from J, the gap between germline ends came to 13 bases. CDR3 length: 15 residues. The CDR3 coding sequence is TGTGCCAGCAGTGATTTGGCAGGGGATACCGGGGAGCTGTTTTTT. It codes for CASSDLAGDTGELFF.